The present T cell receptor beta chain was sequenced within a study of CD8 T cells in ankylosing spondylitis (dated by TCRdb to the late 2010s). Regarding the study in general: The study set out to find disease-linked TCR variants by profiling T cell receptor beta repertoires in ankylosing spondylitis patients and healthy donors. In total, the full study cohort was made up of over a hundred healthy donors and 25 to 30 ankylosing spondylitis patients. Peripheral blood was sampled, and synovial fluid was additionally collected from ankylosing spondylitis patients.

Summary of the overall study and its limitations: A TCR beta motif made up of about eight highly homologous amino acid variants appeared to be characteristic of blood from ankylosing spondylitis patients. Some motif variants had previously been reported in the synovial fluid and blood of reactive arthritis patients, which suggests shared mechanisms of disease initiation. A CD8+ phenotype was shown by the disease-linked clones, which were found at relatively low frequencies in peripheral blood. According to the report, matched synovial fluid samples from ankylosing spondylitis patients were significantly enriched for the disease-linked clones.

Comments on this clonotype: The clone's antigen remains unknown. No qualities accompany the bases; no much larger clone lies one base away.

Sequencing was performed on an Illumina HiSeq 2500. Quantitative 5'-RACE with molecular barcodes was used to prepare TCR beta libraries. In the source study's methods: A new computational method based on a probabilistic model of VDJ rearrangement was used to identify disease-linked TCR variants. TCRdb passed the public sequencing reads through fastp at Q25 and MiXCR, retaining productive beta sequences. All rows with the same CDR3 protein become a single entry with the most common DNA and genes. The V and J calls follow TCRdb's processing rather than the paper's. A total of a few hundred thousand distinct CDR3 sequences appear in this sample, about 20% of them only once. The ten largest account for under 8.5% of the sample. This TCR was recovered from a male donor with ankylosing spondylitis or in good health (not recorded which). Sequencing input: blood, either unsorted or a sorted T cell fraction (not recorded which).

This receptor carries the CDR3 CATSDPKWGETQYF. The DNA sequence is TGTGCCACCAGTGATCCCAAGTGGGGGGAGACCCAGTACTTC. This chain joins TRBV24-1 to TRBJ2-5, with the D gene tentatively TRBD1 or TRBD2, based on 5 matching bases in each. From a lookup of the germline V gene, CDR1 and CDR2 are KGHDR and SFDVKD. The CDR3 contains 14 residues, cysteine and phenylalanine counted. Just the 42-base CDR3 DNA is kept, in frame starting at base 1. Cut back by 3 bases and 5 bases, the V and J ends lie 12 bases apart.